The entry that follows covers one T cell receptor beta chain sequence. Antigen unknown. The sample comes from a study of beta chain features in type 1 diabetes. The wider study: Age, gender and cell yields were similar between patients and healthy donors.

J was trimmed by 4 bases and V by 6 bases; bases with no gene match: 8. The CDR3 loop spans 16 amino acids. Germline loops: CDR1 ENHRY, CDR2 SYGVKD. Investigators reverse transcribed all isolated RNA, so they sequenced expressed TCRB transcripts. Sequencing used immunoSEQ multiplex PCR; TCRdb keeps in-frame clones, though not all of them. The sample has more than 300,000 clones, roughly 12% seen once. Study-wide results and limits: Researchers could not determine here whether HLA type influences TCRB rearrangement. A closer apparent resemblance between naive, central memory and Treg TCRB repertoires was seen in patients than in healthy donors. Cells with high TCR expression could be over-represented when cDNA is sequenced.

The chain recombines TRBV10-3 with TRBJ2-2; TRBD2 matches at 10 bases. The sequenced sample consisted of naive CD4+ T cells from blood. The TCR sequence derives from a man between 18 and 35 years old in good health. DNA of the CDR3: TGTGCCATCAGGGGAGCTAGCGGGAGAAGCACCGGGGAGCTGTTTTTT. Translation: CAIRGASGRSTGELFF.